The rows below give T cell receptor beta chains drawn from one sample of a study of shared clonotypes between healthy human individuals. Only in-frame clones appear in the TCRdb table, and some are missing; sequencing was by immunoSEQ multiplex PCR. The data show 660,000 or so clones, with about 96% seen just once and about 0.12% held by the top ten. The sequenced sample consisted of naive CD8+ T cells sorted from blood. The receptors come from a woman in her twenties or thirties in good health. Both conserved end residues are part of each CDR3. Each record gives: clone size, D gene, J gene, V gene, CDR3 protein, CDR3 DNA. A D gene is named only where the DNA matches it firmly. The listing skips clone size in some rows; elsewhere it reads once, few, many or a size class.

-,TRBD2,TRBJ2-1,TRBV27,CASSEGLAGFNEQFF,TGTGCCAGCTCCGAGGGACTAGCGGGATTTAATGAGCAGTTCTTC
-,TRBD1,TRBJ2-7,TRBV27,CASSLRSGGSYEQYF,TGTGCCAGCAGTTTACGGTCAGGGGGCAGTTACGAGCAGTACTTC
-,-,TRBJ1-1,TRBV4-1,CASSQEWAMNTEAFF,TGCGCCAGCAGCCAAGAATGGGCAATGAACACTGAAGCTTTCTTT
-,-,TRBJ2-2,TRBV7-9,CASSRPVWMAGELFF,TGTGCCAGCAGCCGCCCCGTATGGATGGCCGGGGAGCTGTTTTTT
-,TRBD1,TRBJ1-2,TRBV7-9,CASSLSGTGGAFIYGYTF,TGTGCCAGCAGCTTATCCGGGACAGGGGGCGCTTTTATCTATGGCTACACCTTC
-,TRBD2,TRBJ2-7,TRBV13,CASSLGAGGTYEQYF,TGTGCCAGCAGCTTAGGAGCGGGGGGGACCTACGAGCAGTACTTC
-,-,TRBJ2-2,TRBV11-2,CASSTRDGNTGELFF,TGTGCCAGCAGCACTCGGGACGGGAACACCGGGGAGCTGTTTTTT
-,-,TRBJ1-5,TRBV27,CASSPGTSKGPYSNQPQHF,TGTGCCAGCAGCCCGGGGACTTCCAAGGGGCCTTATAGCAATCAGCCCCAGCATTTT
-,-,TRBJ2-7,TRBV6-1,CASSAGITYEQYF,TGTGCCAGCAGTGCAGGAATTACCTACGAGCAGTACTTC
-,-,TRBJ1-1,TRBV7-9,CASSLGGGSGLDTEAFF,TGTGCCAGCAGCTTAGGAGGGGGGTCAGGTTTAGACACTGAAGCTTTCTTT
-,TRBD2,TRBJ2-1,TRBV27,CASSYGTTNNEQFF,TGTGCCAGCAGTTACGGGACTACCAACAATGAGCAGTTCTTC
-,-,TRBJ1-5,TRBV9,CASSPWDNNQPQHF,TGTGCCAGCAGCCCCTGGGACAACAATCAGCCCCAGCATTTT
-,-,TRBJ2-6,TRBV13,CASSSRGAGANVLTF,TGTGCCAGCAGCTCCAGGGGGGCTGGGGCCAACGTCCTGACTTTC
-,TRBD2,TRBJ2-1,TRBV7-9,CASSLASGRAPSAYNEQFF,TGTGCCAGCAGCTTAGCTAGCGGGAGGGCACCTTCCGCCTACAATGAGCAGTTCTTC
-,TRBD1,TRBJ2-5,TRBV28,CASSLTGTGYVQYF,TGTGCCAGCAGTTTAACCGGGACAGGGTACGTGCAGTACTTC
-,TRBD2,TRBJ2-7,TRBV11-2,CASSLMSGGQEQYF,TGTGCCAGCAGCTTAATGTCGGGGGGGCAGGAGCAGTACTTC
-,-,TRBJ2-7,TRBV7-9,CASSKDPGYEQYF,TGTGCCAGCAGTAAGGACCCTGGCTACGAGCAGTACTTC
-,-,TRBJ1-1,TRBV27,CASRLGGNTEAFF,TGTGCCAGCAGATTAGGGGGGAACACTGAAGCTTTCTTT
once,-,TRBJ2-7,TRBV6-1,CASSQRGAYEQYF,TGTGCCAGCAGTCAACGGGGAGCCTACGAGCAGTACTTC
-,-,TRBJ2-7,TRBV5-6,CASSLPWGSPYEQYF,TGTGCCAGCAGCTTGCCGTGGGGGTCACCCTACGAGCAGTACTTC
-,-,TRBJ2-5,TRBV7-9,CASSLAPSATKAQYF,TGTGCCAGCAGCTTAGCCCCTTCGGCCACCAAGGCCCAGTACTTC
-,-,TRBJ1-3,TRBV9,CASSNGPSSGNTIYF,TGTGCCAGCAGCAACGGGCCCAGCTCTGGAAACACCATATATTTT
-,-,TRBJ2-1,TRBV27,CASSLSATGDSSGIYEQFF,TGTGCCAGCAGTTTATCTGCTACAGGGGACTCGAGCGGGATCTATGAGCAGTTCTTC
-,TRBD1,TRBJ1-4,TRBV7-9,CASSPTGSSNEKLFF,TGTGCCAGCAGCCCGACAGGGTCATCTAATGAAAAACTGTTTTTT
few,-,TRBJ2-7,TRBV11-2,CASSSDSVEYF,TGTGCCAGCAGCTCCGACAGTGTTGAGTACTTC
once,TRBD1,TRBJ1-2,TRBV5-4,CASSLAGDSHYGYTF,TGTGCCAGCAGCTTGGCTGGGGACAGCCACTATGGCTACACCTTC
-,-,TRBJ1-1,TRBV7-9,CASSLPNGMNTEAFF,TGTGCCAGCAGCTTACCCAATGGAATGAACACTGAAGCTTTCTTT
once,TRBD2,TRBJ2-7,TRBV27,CASSPTGTSNSYEQYF,TGTGCCAGCAGTCCCACCGGGACTAGCAACTCCTACGAGCAGTACTTC
-,TRBD2,TRBJ2-5,TRBV2,CASRREGWETQYF,TGTGCCAGCAGGAGGGAGGGGTGGGAGACCCAGTACTTC
-,TRBD1,TRBJ1-4,TRBV7-9,CASSPPGGVNEKLFF,TGTGCCAGCAGCCCGCCAGGGGGCGTGAATGAAAAACTGTTTTTT
-,-,TRBJ2-7,TRBV27,CASSFGDESYEQYF,TGTGCCAGCAGTTTTGGAGACGAATCCTACGAGCAGTACTTC
-,-,TRBJ2-3,TRBV11-1,CASSLGWEGHTDTQYF,TGTGCCAGCAGCTTGGGATGGGAGGGACACACAGATACGCAGTATTTT
-,TRBD1,TRBJ2-7,TRBV11-2,CASSSQGGPAEPGYEQYF,TGTGCCAGCAGCTCCCAAGGGGGCCCGGCGGAACCAGGCTACGAGCAGTACTTC
-,TRBD2,TRBJ2-3,TRBV28,CASSTVSGRGSDTQYF,TGTGCCAGCAGTACTGTTAGCGGGAGAGGCTCAGATACGCAGTATTTT
-,-,TRBJ2-2,TRBV29-1,CSGSGAVNTGELFF,TGCAGCGGATCAGGCGCGGTGAACACCGGGGAGCTGTTTTTT
once,-,TRBJ2-7,TRBV4-1,CASSQTSSSTYEQYF,TGCGCCAGCAGCCAAACCTCGTCGTCGACCTACGAGCAGTACTTC
once,-,TRBJ2-7,TRBV21-1,CASSRRGPIPSYEQYF,TGTGCCAGCAGCCGTCGAGGTCCAATTCCAAGCTACGAGCAGTACTTC
-,-,TRBJ1-1,TRBV27,CASSLGGSNTEAFF,TGTGCCAGCAGTTTAGGGGGATCGAACACTGAAGCTTTCTTT
-,-,TRBJ2-1,TRBV27,CASSSLGQGSEQFF,TGTGCCAGCAGCTCCCTAGGTCAGGGTAGTGAGCAGTTCTTC
once,TRBD1,TRBJ1-1,TRBV5-4,CASSSRDSSTEAFF,TGTGCCAGCAGCTCACGGGACAGTAGCACTGAAGCTTTCTTT
-,-,TRBJ2-7,TRBV5-6,CASSLKTANYEQYF,TGTGCCAGCAGCTTAAAGACAGCTAACTACGAGCAGTACTTC
-,-,TRBJ2-1,TRBV11-2,CASSLPGRTAIHSYNEQFF,TGTGCCAGCAGCTTACCAGGTCGGACGGCTATACACTCCTACAATGAGCAGTTCTTC